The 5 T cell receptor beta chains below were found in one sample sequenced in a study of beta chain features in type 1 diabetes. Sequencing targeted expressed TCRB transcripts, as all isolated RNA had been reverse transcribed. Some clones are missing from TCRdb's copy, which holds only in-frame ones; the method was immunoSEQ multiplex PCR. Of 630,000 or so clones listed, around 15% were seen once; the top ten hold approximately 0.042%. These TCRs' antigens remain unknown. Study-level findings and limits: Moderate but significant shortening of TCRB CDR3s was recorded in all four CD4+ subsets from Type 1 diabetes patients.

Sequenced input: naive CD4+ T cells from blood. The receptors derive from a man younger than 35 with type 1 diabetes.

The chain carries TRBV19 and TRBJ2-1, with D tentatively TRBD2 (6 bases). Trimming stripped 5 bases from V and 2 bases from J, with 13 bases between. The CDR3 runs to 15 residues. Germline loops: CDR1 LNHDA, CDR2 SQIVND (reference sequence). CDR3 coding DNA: TGTGCCAGTAGTCCGGGGACTTCGACCTACAATGAGCAGTTCTTC. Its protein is CASSPGTSTYNEQFF. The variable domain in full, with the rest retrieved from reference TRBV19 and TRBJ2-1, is DGGITQSPKYLFRKEGQNVTLSCEQNLNHDAMYWYRQDPGQGLRLIYYSQIVNDFQKGDIAEGYSVSREKKESFPLTVTSAQKNPTAFYLCASSPGTSTYNEQFFGPGTRLTVL.

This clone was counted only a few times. CDR3 sequence: CAWRRAGPNYGYTF. Here the CDR3 DNA reads TGTGCCTGGAGGCGGGCAGGGCCTAACTATGGCTACACCTTC. V gene TRBV30 combines with J gene TRBJ1-2; the D gene is possibly TRBD1 (5 bases). Germline V gives CDR1 GTSNPN, CDR2 SVGIG (reference sequence). Trimming took 3 bases from V and 0 from J, leaving 11 bases between them. CDR3 length: 14 residues.

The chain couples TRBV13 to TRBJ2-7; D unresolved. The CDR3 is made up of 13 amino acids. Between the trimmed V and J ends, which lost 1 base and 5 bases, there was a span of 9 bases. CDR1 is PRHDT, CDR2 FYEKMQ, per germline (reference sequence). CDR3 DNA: TGTGCCAGCAGCTTAGTGGGGAACCACGAGCAGTACTTC. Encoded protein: CASSLVGNHEQYF.

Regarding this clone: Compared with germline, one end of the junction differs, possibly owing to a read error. CDR3 bases: TGCGCCAGCATCTTGGGAGCGGGGGACACAGATACGCAGTATTTT. Translated: CASILGAGDTDTQYF. V and J are TRBV5-1 and TRBJ2-3; TRBD2 matches at 8 bases. There are 15 residues in the CDR3. The germline V gene has CDR1 SGHRS and CDR2 YFSETQ.

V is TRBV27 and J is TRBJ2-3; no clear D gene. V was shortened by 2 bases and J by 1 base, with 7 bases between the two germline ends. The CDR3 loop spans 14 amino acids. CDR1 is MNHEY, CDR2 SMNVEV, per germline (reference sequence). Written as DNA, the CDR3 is TGTGCCAGCAGTTTAGCAGCTGGCACAGATACGCAGTATTTT. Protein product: CASSLAAGTDTQYF.